These T cell receptor beta chains were read from a single sample in a study of STAT5B mutations in CD4+ large granular lymphocyte leukemia. Libraries were prepared by immunoSEQ multiplex PCR; TCRdb keeps only in-frame clonotypes and omits some of them. In the table there are about 45,000 clones, approximately 86% of which are singletons. The sample comprised CD4+ T cells from blood buffy coats. These receptors were taken from a human donor in good health. Each CDR3 is given with its conserved first and last residue. The D gene is left open where the match is weak. Not every row has a clone size; where given, it reads once, few, many or a size class.

j_call v_call clone_size d_call cdr3_nt cdr3_aa
TRBJ1-5 TRBV7-8 . TRBD1 TGTGCCAGCAGCCTACAGGGGGCTGGAGGCAATCAGCCCCAGCATTTT CASSLQGAGGNQPQHF
TRBJ2-5 TRBV10-3 . . TGTGCCATCAGTGCAGGTGCTAGTCAAGGGGGGGAGACCCAGTACTTC CAISAGASQGGETQYF
TRBJ2-6 TRBV4-3 . . TGCGCCAGCAGCCAAGACGGAATCTCTGGGGCCAACGTCCTGACTTTC CASSQDGISGANVLTF
TRBJ1-3 TRBV6-6 . . TGTGCCAGCAGTGCCCAGGGAGGGGAGAGAAACACCATATATTTT CASSAQGGERNTIYF
TRBJ1-2 TRBV6-5 . TRBD1 TGTGCCAGCAGTTATTTTGACAGGGGATACGGCTACACCTTC CASSYFDRGYGYTF
TRBJ2-2 TRBV2 . . TGTGCCAGCAGTGATATAGGGATTATAACCGGGGAGCTGTTTTTT CASSDIGIITGELFF
TRBJ1-2 TRBV19 . . TGTGCCAGTAGTAAACAGGGATCCGCGGTAGGCTACACCTTC CASSKQGSAVGYTF
TRBJ1-1 TRBV5-1 once . TGCGCCAGCAGCGACCAGGGGAGCACTGAAGCTTTCTTT CASSDQGSTEAFF
TRBJ1-1 TRBV28 . TRBD1 TGTGCCAGCAGTTTGGGAGTGGGGACAGGGGGCTCCGGCACTGAAGCTTTCTTT CASSLGVGTGGSGTEAFF
TRBJ2-1 TRBV5-1 . . TGCGCCAGCAGCTTAAACAGCAACAATGAGCAGTTCTTC CASSLNSNNEQFF
TRBJ1-1 TRBV29-1 . . TGCAGCGTTTATGGGGGGGGAAGGGAAACTTCAAACACTGAAGCTTTCTTT CSVYGGGRETSNTEAFF
TRBJ2-1 TRBV11-2 . TRBD1 TGTGCCAGCAGCAGACAGGGGAATGAGCAGTTCTTC CASSRQGNEQFF
TRBJ1-5 TRBV4-1 . TRBD1 TGCGCCAGCAGCCAAGATTTTTTTCGACAGGGTCCATATAGCAATCAGCCCCAGCATTTT CASSQDFFRQGPYSNQPQHF
TRBJ2-1 TRBV5-1 . . TGCGCCAGCAGCTTGGCTAAAGTGACTAGCTCCTACAATGAGCAGTTCTTC CASSLAKVTSSYNEQFF
TRBJ2-1 TRBV19 . TRBD2 TGTGCCAGTAGTAGATCTAGCGGAGATGCCTACAATGAGCAGTTCTTC CASSRSSGDAYNEQFF
TRBJ2-4 TRBV29-1 once . TGCAGCGTTGAACAAGTTAACTTAGCCAAAAACATTCAGTACTTC CSVEQVNLAKNIQYF
TRBJ2-1 TRBV5-6 . . TGTGCCAGCAGCTTGAAGGGACCCTACAATGAGCAGTTCTTC CASSLKGPYNEQFF
TRBJ2-3 TRBV11-2 . . TGTGCCAGCAGCTTAAACGGAAAGAGGACAGATACGCAGTATTTT CASSLNGKRTDTQYF
TRBJ1-1 TRBV14 few . TGTGCCAGCAGCCAACTCCCGGCAACGAACACTGAAGCTTTCTTT CASSQLPATNTEAFF
TRBJ2-5 TRBV7-9 . TRBD1 TGTGCCAGCAGCTGGATACCCGGGACAGCGGAAGAGACCCAGTACTTC CASSWIPGTAEETQYF